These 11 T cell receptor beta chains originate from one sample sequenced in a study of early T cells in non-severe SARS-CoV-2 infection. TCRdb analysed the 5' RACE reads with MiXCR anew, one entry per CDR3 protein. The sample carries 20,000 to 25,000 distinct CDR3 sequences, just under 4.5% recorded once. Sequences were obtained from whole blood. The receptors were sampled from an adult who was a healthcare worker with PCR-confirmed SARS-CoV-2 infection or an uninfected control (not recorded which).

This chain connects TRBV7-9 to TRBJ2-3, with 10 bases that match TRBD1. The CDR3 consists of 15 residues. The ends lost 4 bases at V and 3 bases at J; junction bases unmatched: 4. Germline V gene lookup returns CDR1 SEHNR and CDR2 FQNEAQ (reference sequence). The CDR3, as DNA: TGTGCCAGCAGCTACGGACAGGGGGATACAGATACGCAGTATTTT. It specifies CASSYGQGDTDTQYF.

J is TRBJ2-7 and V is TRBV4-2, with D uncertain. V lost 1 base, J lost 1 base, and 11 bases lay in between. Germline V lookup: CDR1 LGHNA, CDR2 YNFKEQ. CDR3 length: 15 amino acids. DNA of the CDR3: TGTGCCAGCAGCCAAGCGGGTCGTACTTCCTACGAGCAGTACTTC. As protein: CASSQAGRTSYEQYF.

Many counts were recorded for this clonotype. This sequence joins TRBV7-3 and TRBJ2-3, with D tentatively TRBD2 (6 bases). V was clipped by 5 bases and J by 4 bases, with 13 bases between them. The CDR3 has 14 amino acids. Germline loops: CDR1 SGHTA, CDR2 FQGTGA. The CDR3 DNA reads TGTGCCAGCAGCCCAACCGGGACTTCAGATACGCAGTATTTT. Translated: CASSPTGTSDTQYF.

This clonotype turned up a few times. DNA of the CDR3: TGTGCCAGCAGCCCGATGTCGACTAGATCGTTAATGGCCGGGGAGCTGTTTTTT. Translation: CASSPMSTRSLMAGELFF. The rearrangement links TRBV14 to TRBJ2-2; tentatively, D is TRBD2 (6 bases). In germline, CDR1 is SGHDN, CDR2 FVKESK. This CDR3 is built from 18 residues. Trimming took off 4 bases at V and 6 bases at J, with 24 bases between the two ends.

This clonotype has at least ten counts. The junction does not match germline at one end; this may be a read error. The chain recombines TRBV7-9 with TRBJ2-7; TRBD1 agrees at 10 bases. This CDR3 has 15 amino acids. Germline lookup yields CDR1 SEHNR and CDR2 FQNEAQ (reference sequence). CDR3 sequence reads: CATSSPGQGINEQYF. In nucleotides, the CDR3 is TGTGCCACCAGCAGTCCGGGACAGGGGATCAACGAGCAGTACTTC.

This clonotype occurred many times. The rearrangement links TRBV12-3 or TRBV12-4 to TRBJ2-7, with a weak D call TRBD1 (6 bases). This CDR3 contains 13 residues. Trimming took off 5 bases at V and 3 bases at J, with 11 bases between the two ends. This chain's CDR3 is CASSLGQLYEQYF. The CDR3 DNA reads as TGTGCCAGCAGTCTCGGACAGCTCTACGAGCAGTACTTC.

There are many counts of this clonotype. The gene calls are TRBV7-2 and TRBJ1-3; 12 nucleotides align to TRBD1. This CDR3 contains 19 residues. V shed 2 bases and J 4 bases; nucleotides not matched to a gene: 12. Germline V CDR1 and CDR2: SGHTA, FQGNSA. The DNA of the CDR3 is TGTGCCAGCAGCTTACGAACCGGGACAGGGGGCGTCTACGGAAACACCATATATTTT. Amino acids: CASSLRTGTGGVYGNTIYF.

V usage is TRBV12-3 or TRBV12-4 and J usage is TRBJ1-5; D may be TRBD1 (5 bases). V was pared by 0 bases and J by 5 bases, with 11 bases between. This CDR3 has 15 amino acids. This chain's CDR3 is CASSLARQGHQPQHF. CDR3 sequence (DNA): TGTGCCAGCAGTTTAGCTCGGCAGGGTCATCAGCCCCAGCATTTT.

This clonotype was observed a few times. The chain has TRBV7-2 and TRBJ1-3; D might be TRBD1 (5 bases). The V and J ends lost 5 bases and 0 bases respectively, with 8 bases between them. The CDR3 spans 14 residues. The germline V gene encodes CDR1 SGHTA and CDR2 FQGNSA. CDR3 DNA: TGTGCCAGCAGCCGACAGCTCTCTGGAAACACCATATATTTT. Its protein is CASSRQLSGNTIYF.

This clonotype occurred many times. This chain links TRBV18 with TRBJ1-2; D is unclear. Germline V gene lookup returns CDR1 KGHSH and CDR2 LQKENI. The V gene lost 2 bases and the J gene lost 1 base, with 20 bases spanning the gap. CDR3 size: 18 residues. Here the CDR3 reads CASSPSIGSQGVNYGYTF. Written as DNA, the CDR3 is TGTGCCAGCTCACCAAGTATTGGCAGCCAAGGAGTTAACTATGGCTACACCTTC.

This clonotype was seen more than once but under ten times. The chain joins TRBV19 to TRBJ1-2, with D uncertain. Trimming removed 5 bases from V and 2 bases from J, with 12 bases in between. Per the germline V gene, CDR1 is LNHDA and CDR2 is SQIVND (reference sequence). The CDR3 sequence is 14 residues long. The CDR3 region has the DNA TGTGCCAGTAGTGCGTACCGGGAGAACTATGGCTACACCTTC. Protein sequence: CASSAYRENYGYTF.